The 11 T cell receptor beta chains reported below all come from one sample, sequenced in a study of cytomegalovirus exposure and HLA in healthy donors. PCR used 60 Vbeta primers and 13 Jbeta primers. Assay used: immunoSEQ multiplex PCR; TCRdb lists only in-frame clones, some missing. The sample lists around 100,000 clones, approximately 78% seen once, with 4.4% in the top ten. The sample consisted of PBMCs. These receptors originate from a male donor in good health and CMV-seropositive.

The rearrangement uses TRBV7-2 and TRBJ2-7; the D gene is possibly TRBD2 (6 bases). V was clipped by 3 bases and J by 2 bases, with 8 bases between them. Germline V gives CDR1 SGHTA, CDR2 FQGNSA. The CDR3 runs 13 residues. CDR3 nucleotides: TGTGCCAGCAGCTTTGCGGGACCCTACGAGCAGTACTTC. This gives the protein CASSFAGPYEQYF.

In DNA form, the CDR3 reads TGTGCCAGCAGTTTGCGGGCGGGAGCTAACGAGCAGTACTTC. Its protein is CASSLRAGANEQYF. The V gene is TRBV27, the J gene TRBJ2-7; TRBD2 aligns across 7 bases. The CDR3 covers 14 residues. Germline CDR1 MNHEY, CDR2 SMNVEV (reference sequence). V shed 3 bases and J 5 bases; nucleotides not matched to a gene: 7.

A few counts support this clone. The V call is TRBV10-3, the J call TRBJ2-2; possibly TRBD1 for D (5 bases). Deletions cut 2 bases from V and 5 bases from J, with 9 bases between. The germline V gene encodes CDR1 ENHRY and CDR2 SYGVKD. This CDR3 is built from 14 residues. Here the CDR3 reads CAISERGGTGELFF. Written as DNA, the CDR3 is TGTGCCATCAGTGAGAGGGGTGGGACCGGGGAGCTGTTTTTT.

The chain employs TRBV21-1 and TRBJ1-5; TRBD1, the table's D call, was not compared with the DNA. TRBV21-1 is reported as a pseudogene. There are 16 residues in the CDR3. The CDR3 DNA follows: TGTGCCAGCAGCAAAGGATTCAAGGGGGCGAATCAGCCCCAGCATTTT. The encoded protein is CASSKGFKGANQPQHF.

V and J are TRBV5-4 and TRBJ2-3, with 7 bases fitting TRBD2. V shed 4 bases, J shed 1 base, and the junction held 3 bases outside the gene matches. The CDR3 covers 14 residues. In germline, CDR1 is SGHNT, CDR2 YYREEE (reference sequence). The chain's CDR3 is CASSLAGGTDTQYF. The CDR3 DNA sequence: TGTGCCAGCAGCCTCGCGGGAGGCACAGATACGCAGTATTTT.

This clone was seen only once. V is TRBV9 and J is TRBJ2-7; 7 nucleotides match TRBD1. Germline V gene data show CDR1 as SGDLS and CDR2 as YYNGEE. The CDR3 has 13 amino acids. Trimming took 4 bases from V and 3 from J; bases not matched to a gene: 4. The CDR3 DNA reads TGTGCCAGCAGCCCTGGACAGGTCTACGAGCAGTACTTC. It translates to CASSPGQVYEQYF.

The rearrangement joins TRBV11-2 to TRBJ2-7, with TRBD1 as a possible D gene (7 bases). Trimming stripped 4 bases from V and 4 bases from J, with 11 bases between. The CDR3 is 13 amino acids. CDR1 and CDR2 from the germline V gene are SGHAT and FQNNGV. CDR3 in amino acids: CASSSPGGYEQYF. Here the CDR3 DNA reads TGTGCCAGCAGCTCGCCAGGGGGGTACGAGCAGTACTTC.

This clone was seen a few times. This chain links TRBV7-9 with TRBJ2-1; no clear D gene. Looked up from germline, CDR1 is SEHNR and CDR2 is FQNEAQ (reference sequence). CDR3 length equals 10 residues. Trimming took 5 bases from V and 7 from J, leaving 3 bases between them. The CDR3 DNA reads TGTGCCAGCAGCCATAATGAGCAGTTCTTC. This sequence encodes CASSHNEQFF.

This chain links TRBV5-5 with TRBJ1-6; possible D gene TRBD1, 6 bases. The CDR3 spans 15 residues. V shed 5 bases and J shed 5 bases, with 14 bases lying between them. In germline, CDR1 is SGHKS, CDR2 YYEKEE (reference sequence). CDR3 coding DNA: TGTGCCAGCAGGCCGGGACACCGAAATAATTCACCCCTCCACTTT. It yields the protein CASRPGHRNNSPLHF.

This sequence joins TRBV6-1 and TRBJ2-7, with TRBD2 identical over 9 bases. The CDR3 runs to 13 residues. The junction had 8 bases not matched to a gene; V was cut back by 7 bases and J by 7 bases. Germline V lookup: CDR1 MNHNS, CDR2 SASEGT. CDR3 in DNA: TGTGCCAGCAAGGGACTAGCCCATAGGGAGCAGTACTTC. This codes for CASKGLAHREQYF.

The chain carries TRBV7-2 and TRBJ1-5, with D uncertain. CDR1 and CDR2 from the germline V gene are SGHTA and FQGNSA. Trimming left V 5 bases short and J 7 bases short, with 9 bases between. The CDR3 has 12 residues. The CDR3 loop is CASSPHGQPQHF. In DNA, the CDR3 is TGTGCCAGCAGCCCCCATGGCCAGCCCCAGCATTTT.